The 13 T cell receptor beta chains below come from one sample, sequenced in a study of T cells in Graves' hyperthyroidism and ophthalmopathy. TCR beta CDR3 sequences were amplified from RNA transcripts. HTBI primers were employed in a first-round RT-PCR of the TCR CDR3. TCRdb re-called the multiplex PCR reads with MiXCR, one entry per CDR3 protein. This sample has approximately 720,000 distinct CDR3 sequences, with around a sixth found just once. The material sequenced was blood. These TCRs come from a woman aged 45-59 years with Graves' hyperthyroidism that later progressed to Graves' ophthalmopathy.

This clonotype was seen only once. This rearrangement joins TRBV11-2 to TRBJ1-5; 7 bases align to TRBD1. Per the germline V gene, CDR1 is SGHAT and CDR2 is FQNNGV. The CDR3 sequence is 15 residues long. The V gene end was trimmed by 6 bases and the J gene end by 7 bases; junction bases not matched to a gene: 12. DNA for the CDR3: TGTGCCAGCAGTCGACCCGACAGGGTCAGACAGCCCCAGCATTTT. The encoded protein is CASSRPDRVRQPQHF.

The rearrangement links TRBV19 to TRBJ1-2, with TRBD1 as a possible D gene (6 bases). CDR1 is LNHDA and CDR2 is SQIVND in the germline V gene (reference sequence). The CDR3 runs 14 residues. Trimming cost V 3 bases and J 4 bases, with 12 bases left between them. As DNA, the CDR3 is TGTGCCAGTAGTATGGCAGGGGTTTCCTATGGCTACACCTTC. This sequence encodes CASSMAGVSYGYTF.

This clonotype was found a few times. The chain carries TRBV6-1 and TRBJ1-1, with D possibly TRBD1 on 6 matching bases. Trimming pared 10 bases from V and 4 bases from J, leaving 16 bases between. Germline V gene lookup returns CDR1 MNHNS and CDR2 SASEGT. This CDR3 is 13 amino acids long. CDR3 nucleotide sequence: TGTGCCATCGCCCGTAGGGGGTCCACTGAAGCTTTCTTT. As protein: CAIARRGSTEAFF.

Ten or more counts support this clonotype. The gene calls are TRBV18 and TRBJ2-7; TRBD1 aligns across 8 bases. Trimming removed 4 bases from V and 3 bases from J; junction bases left unmatched: 5. This CDR3 is 14 amino acids long. Germline assignment: CDR1 KGHSH and CDR2 LQKENI. Written as DNA, the CDR3 is TGTGCCAGCTCACGGGCGACAGGGGACTACGAGCAGTACTTC. It is translated as CASSRATGDYEQYF.

This clonotype has ten or more counts. CDR3 residues: CSAGDKTVNTEAFF. The CDR3 DNA is TGCAGCGCCGGAGATAAGACGGTGAACACTGAAGCTTTCTTT. The chain uses TRBV20-1 and TRBJ1-1; D uncertain. Germline V gene lookup returns CDR1 DFQATT and CDR2 SNEGSKA (reference sequence). The CDR3 length is 14 residues.

The CDR3 region is CAWQVGQRRAFF. CDR3 DNA: TGTGCCTGGCAAGTAGGCCAACGGAGGGCTTTCTTT. The rearrangement links TRBV30 to TRBJ1-1, with D unclear. The CDR3 is made up of 12 amino acids. CDR1 and CDR2 from the germline V gene are GTSNPN and SVGIG (reference sequence). V lost 5 bases, J lost 11 bases, and 18 bases lay in between.

This chain uses TRBV5-1 with TRBJ2-4; tentative D call: TRBD1 (6 bases). Germline lookup yields CDR1 SGHRS and CDR2 YFSETQ. The CDR3 has 13 residues. Trimming shortened V by 4 bases and J by 7 bases, and 12 bases separated the two germline ends. The CDR3 coding sequence is TGCGCCAGCAGCCCCTCCCAGGGGAACATTCAGTACTTC. Translation gives CASSPSQGNIQYF.

V is TRBV10-3 and J is TRBJ1-5; 7 nucleotides line up with TRBD1. The CDR3 is 17 amino acids. Germline V gene sequence: CDR1 ENHRY, CDR2 SYGVKD. V gave up 3 bases and J gave up 0 bases; unmatched junction bases: 8. Written as DNA, the CDR3 is TGTGCCATCAGTGAATTTGGGACAGACTATAGCAATCAGCCCCAGCATTTT. It yields the protein CAISEFGTDYSNQPQHF.

This clonotype came up a few times. The J gene is TRBJ2-7, the V gene TRBV5-5; 7 bases fit TRBD1. The CDR3 totals 15 residues. The trim removed 3 bases at V and 1 base at J, leaving 7 bases unmatched. Per germline, CDR1 SGHKS and CDR2 YYEKEE (reference sequence). The CDR3 here is CASSSQGEGSYEQYF. CDR3 bases: TGTGCCAGCAGCTCCCAGGGGGAAGGGTCCTACGAGCAGTACTTC.

This clonotype was seen more than once but under ten times. The chain joins TRBV4-1 to TRBJ1-6; D unresolved. Germline loops: CDR1 MGHRA, CDR2 YSYEKL. This CDR3 region has 18 residues. With 0 bases removed from V and 1 base from J, the gap between germline ends came to 13 bases. The CDR3 here is CASSQDERGRSYNSPLHF. The CDR3 DNA reads as TGCGCCAGCAGCCAAGATGAAAGAGGGCGGTCCTATAATTCACCCCTCCACTTT.

On this clonotype: This sequence may be a read error, since a much larger clone differs from it by one base. The V call is TRBV25-1, the J call TRBJ1-1; a weak D match, TRBD1 (6 bases). The CDR3 has 15 residues. Germline V gene data show CDR1 as MGHDK and CDR2 as SYGVNS. The chain's CDR3 is CASSLTGSANAEAFF. In DNA, the CDR3 is TGTGCCAGCAGCCTAACAGGGTCCGCGAACGCTGAAGCTTTCTTT.

At least ten counts were recorded for this clonotype. The chain couples TRBV30 to TRBJ2-7, with TRBD1 as a possible D gene (6 bases). This CDR3 spans 12 amino acids. The V gene's germline CDR1 is GTSNPN and CDR2 SVGIG (reference sequence). The V gene lost 0 bases and the J gene lost 6 bases, with 9 bases spanning the gap. In DNA form, the CDR3 reads TGTGCCTGGAGTGTACAGGGCTTCGAGCAGTACTTC. Residues: CAWSVQGFEQYF.

As regards this clonotype: A junction end diverges from the germline sequence, so it may reflect a read error. The chain couples TRBV5-1 to TRBJ1-2; possibly TRBD1 for D (5 bases). This CDR3 is built from 13 residues. Germline V gene sequence: CDR1 SGHRS, CDR2 YFSETQ. The CDR3 bases are TGCGTCAGCAGCCCAGACAGAAACTATGGCTACACCTTC. Residues: CVSSPDRNYGYTF.